One T cell receptor beta chain is described in this entry. Its antigen is not identified. The sample comes from a study of CD8 T cell repertoires and HIV-1 epitope variants. TCR beta CDR3 was sequenced at survey depth on immunoSEQ. Method: immunoSEQ multiplex PCR; TCRdb's copy keeps in-frame clones and lacks some. The sample carries a few thousand clones, around three fifths recorded once. Germline CDR1 and CDR2: LNHNV and YYDKDF (reference sequence). CDR3 length: 15 amino acids. The V end was cut by 3 bases, the J end by 3 bases, with 14 bases between. The sample was cultured CD8+ T cells derived from PBMCs. This clonotype was obtained from a male donor with HIV. The chain is built from TRBV15 and TRBJ1-1; perhaps TRBD1 as D (5 bases). The CDR3 nucleotides are TGTGCCACCAGCAGTCAGGGAGTTTTGGACACTGAAGCTTTCTTT. Translated: CATSSQGVLDTEAFF. The complete variable domain, with remaining parts taken from reference TRBV15 and TRBJ1-1, reads DAMVIQNPRYQVTQFGKPVTLSCSQTLNHNVMYWYQQKSSQAPKLLFHYYDKDFNNEADTPDNFQSRRPNTSFCFLDIRSPGLGDTAMYLCATSSQGVLDTEAFFGQGTRLTVV.